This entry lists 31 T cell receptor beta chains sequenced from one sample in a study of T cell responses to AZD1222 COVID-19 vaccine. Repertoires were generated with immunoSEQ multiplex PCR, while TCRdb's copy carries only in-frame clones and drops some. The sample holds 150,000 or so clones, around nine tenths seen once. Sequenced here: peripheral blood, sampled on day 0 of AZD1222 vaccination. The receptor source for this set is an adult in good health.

The CDR3: CSVPSGGGVNTEAFF. CDR3 sequence (DNA): TGCAGCGTTCCCTCGGGAGGGGGAGTTAACACTGAAGCTTTCTTT. This chain uses TRBV29-1 with TRBJ1-1; maybe TRBD1 (6 bases). This CDR3 is 15 amino acids long. The V end was cut by 5 bases, the J end by 2 bases, with 18 bases between. Germline V CDR1 and CDR2: SQVTM, ANQGSEA.

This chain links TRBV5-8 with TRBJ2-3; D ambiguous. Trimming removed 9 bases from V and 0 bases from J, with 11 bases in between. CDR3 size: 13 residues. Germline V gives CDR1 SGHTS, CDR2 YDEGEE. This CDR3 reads CANSESSTDTQYF. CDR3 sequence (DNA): TGTGCCAACTCAGAGTCCAGCACAGATACGCAGTATTTT. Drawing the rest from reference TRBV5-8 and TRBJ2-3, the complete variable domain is EAGVTQSPTHLIKTRGQQATLRCSPISGHTSVYWYQQALGLGLQFLLWYDEGEERNRGNFPPRFSGRQFPNYSSELNVNALELEDSALYLCANSESSTDTQYFGPGTRLTVL.

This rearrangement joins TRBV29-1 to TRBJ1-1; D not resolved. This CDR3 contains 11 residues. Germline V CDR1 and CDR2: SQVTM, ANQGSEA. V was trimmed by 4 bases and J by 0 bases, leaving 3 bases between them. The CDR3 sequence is CSVGVNTEAFF. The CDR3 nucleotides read TGCAGCGTTGGGGTGAACACTGAAGCTTTCTTT.

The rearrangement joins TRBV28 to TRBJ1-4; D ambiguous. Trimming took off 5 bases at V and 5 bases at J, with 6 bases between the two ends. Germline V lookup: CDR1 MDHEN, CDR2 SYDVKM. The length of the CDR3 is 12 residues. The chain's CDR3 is CASSGQNEKLFF. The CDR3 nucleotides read TGTGCCAGCAGTGGGCAGAATGAAAAACTGTTTTTT.

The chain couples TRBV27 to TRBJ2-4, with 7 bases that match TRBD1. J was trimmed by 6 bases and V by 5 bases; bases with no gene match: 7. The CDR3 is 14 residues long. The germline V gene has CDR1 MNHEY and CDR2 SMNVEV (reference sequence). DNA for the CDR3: TGTGCCAGCAGTGCGCCGGGACAGACAAACATTCAGTACTTC. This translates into CASSAPGQTNIQYF.

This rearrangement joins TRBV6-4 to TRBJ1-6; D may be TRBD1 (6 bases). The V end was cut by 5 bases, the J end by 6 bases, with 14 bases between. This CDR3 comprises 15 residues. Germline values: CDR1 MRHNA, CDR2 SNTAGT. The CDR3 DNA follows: TGTGCCAGCAGTCCGCGGACAGACCCTAATTCACCCCTCCACTTT. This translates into CASSPRTDPNSPLHF.

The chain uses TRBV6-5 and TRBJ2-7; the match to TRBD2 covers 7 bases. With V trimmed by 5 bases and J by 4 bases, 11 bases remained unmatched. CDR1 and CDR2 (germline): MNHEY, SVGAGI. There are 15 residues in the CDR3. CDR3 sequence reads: CASSPFGGGPYEQYF. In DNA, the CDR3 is TGTGCCAGCAGTCCCTTCGGGGGAGGGCCTTACGAGCAGTACTTC.

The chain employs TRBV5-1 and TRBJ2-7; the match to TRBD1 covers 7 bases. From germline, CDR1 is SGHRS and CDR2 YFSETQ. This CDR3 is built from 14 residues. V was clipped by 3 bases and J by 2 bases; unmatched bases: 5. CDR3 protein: CASSWTGSTYEQYF. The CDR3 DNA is TGCGCCAGCAGCTGGACAGGTTCCACCTACGAGCAGTACTTC.

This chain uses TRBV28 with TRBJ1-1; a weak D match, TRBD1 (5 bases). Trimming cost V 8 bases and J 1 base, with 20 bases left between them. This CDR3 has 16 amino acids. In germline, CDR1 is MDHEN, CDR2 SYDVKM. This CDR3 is CASVSPAGDANTEAFF. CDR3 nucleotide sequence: TGTGCCAGCGTATCTCCGGCGGGGGACGCGAACACTGAAGCTTTCTTT.

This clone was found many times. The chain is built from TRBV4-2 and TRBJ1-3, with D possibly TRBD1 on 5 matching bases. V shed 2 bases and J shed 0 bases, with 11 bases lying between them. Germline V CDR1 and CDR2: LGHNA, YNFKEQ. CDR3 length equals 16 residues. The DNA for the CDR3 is TGTGCCAGCAGCCAAACACAGGACCTCTCTGGAAACACCATATATTTT. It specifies CASSQTQDLSGNTIYF.

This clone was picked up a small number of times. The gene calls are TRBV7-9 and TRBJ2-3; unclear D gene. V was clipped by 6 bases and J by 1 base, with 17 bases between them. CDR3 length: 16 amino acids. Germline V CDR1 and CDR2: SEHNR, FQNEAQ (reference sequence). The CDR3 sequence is CASRAALQPGTDTQYF. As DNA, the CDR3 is TGTGCCAGCAGGGCAGCCCTCCAACCCGGCACAGATACGCAGTATTTT.

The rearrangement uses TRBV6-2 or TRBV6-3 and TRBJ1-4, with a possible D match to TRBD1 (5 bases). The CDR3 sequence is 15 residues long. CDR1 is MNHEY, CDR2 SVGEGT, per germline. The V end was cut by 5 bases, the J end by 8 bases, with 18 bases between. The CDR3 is CASSHRQPRLEKLFF. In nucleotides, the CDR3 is TGTGCCAGCAGTCACCGACAGCCCAGGTTGGAAAAACTGTTTTTT.

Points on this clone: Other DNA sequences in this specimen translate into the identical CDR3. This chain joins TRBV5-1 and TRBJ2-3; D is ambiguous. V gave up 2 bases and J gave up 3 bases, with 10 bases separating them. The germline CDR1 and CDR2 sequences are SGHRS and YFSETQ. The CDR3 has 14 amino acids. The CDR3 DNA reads TGCGCCAGCAGCTTTAGTGGGGTGACAGATACGCAGTATTTT. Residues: CASSFSGVTDTQYF.

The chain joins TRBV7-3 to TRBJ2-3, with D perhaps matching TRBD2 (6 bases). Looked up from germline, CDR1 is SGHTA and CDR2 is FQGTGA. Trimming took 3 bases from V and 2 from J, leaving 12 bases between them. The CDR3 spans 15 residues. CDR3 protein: CASSLAGKPTDTQYF. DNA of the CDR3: TGTGCCAGCAGCTTGGCGGGGAAACCCACAGATACGCAGTATTTT.

The CDR3 loop is CASSWDRGKETQYF. Written as DNA, the CDR3 is TGTGCCAGCAGTTGGGACAGGGGTAAGGAGACCCAGTACTTC. The chain recombines TRBV6-5 with TRBJ2-5; 10 bases match TRBD1. The CDR3 loop spans 14 amino acids. V trimming: 4 bases; J trimming: 5 bases; junction bases outside the gene matches: 4. CDR1 and CDR2 from the germline V gene are MNHEY and SVGAGI.

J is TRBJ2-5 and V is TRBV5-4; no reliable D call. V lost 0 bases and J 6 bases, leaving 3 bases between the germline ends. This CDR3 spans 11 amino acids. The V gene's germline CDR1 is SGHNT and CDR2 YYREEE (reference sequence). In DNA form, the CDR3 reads TGTGCCAGCAGCTTGGAACAGACCCAGTACTTC. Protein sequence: CASSLEQTQYF.

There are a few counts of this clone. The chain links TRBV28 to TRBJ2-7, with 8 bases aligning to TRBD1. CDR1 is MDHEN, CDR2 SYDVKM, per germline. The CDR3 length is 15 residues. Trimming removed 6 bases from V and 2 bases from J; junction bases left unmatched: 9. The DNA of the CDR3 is TGTGCCAGCAGCCGAGGCGGGACAGGTACCTACGAGCAGTACTTC. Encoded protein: CASSRGGTGTYEQYF.

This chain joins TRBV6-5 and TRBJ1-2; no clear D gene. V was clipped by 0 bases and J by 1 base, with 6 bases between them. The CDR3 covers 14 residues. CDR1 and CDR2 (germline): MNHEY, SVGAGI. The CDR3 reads CASSYSKVNYGYTF. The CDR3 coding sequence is TGTGCCAGCAGTTACTCGAAGGTTAACTATGGCTACACCTTC.

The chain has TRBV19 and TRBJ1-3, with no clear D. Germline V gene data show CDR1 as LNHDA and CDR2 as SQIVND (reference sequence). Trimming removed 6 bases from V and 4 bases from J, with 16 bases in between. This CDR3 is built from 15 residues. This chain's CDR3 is CASRSRGGRGNTIYF. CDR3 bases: TGTGCCAGTAGATCCCGCGGCGGGAGAGGAAACACCATATATTTT.

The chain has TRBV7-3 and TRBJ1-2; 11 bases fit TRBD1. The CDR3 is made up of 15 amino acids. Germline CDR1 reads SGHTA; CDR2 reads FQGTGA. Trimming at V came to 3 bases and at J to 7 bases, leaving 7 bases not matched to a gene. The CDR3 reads CASSFGQGASGGYTF. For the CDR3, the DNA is TGTGCCAGCAGCTTCGGACAGGGGGCTTCTGGTGGCTACACCTTC.

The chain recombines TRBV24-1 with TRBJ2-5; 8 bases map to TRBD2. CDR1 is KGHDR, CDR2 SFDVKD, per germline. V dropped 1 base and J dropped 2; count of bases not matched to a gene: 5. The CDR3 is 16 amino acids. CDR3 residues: CATSDFTSGGQETQYF. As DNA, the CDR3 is TGTGCCACCAGTGATTTCACCAGCGGGGGACAAGAGACCCAGTACTTC.

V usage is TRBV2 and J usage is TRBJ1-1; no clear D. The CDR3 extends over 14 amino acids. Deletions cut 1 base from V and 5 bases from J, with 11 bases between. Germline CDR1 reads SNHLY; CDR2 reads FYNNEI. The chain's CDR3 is CASSEVWEGTEAFF. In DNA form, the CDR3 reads TGTGCCAGCAGTGAAGTGTGGGAGGGTACTGAAGCTTTCTTT.

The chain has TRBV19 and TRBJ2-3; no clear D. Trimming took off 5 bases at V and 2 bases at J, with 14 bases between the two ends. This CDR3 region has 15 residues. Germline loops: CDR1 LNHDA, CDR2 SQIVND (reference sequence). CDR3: CASSPNVAVTDTQYF. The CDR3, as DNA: TGTGCCAGTAGTCCCAACGTAGCTGTCACAGATACGCAGTATTTT.

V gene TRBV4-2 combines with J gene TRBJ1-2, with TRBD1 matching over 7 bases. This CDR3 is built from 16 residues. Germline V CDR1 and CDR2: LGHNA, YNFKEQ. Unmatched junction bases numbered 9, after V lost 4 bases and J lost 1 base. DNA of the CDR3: TGTGCCAGCAGCCCCGGGGACAGCGCCCTTAACTATGGCTACACCTTC. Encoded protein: CASSPGDSALNYGYTF.

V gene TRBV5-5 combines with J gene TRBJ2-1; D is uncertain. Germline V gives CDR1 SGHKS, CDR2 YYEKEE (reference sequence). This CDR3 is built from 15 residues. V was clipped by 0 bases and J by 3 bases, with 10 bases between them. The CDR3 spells CASSLDWGFYNEQFF. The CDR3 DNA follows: TGTGCCAGCAGCTTGGATTGGGGTTTCTACAATGAGCAGTTCTTC.

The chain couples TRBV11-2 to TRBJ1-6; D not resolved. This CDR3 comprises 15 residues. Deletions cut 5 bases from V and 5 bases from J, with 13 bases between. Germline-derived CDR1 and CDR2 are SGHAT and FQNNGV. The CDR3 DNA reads TGTGCCAGCAGCCCAGACGGGCCCAATAATTCACCCCTCCACTTT. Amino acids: CASSPDGPNNSPLHF.

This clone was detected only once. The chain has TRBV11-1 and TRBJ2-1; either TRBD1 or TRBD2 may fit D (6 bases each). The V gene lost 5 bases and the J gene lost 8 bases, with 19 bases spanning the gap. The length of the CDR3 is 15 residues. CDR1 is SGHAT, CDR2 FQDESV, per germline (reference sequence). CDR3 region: CASSGTGTVNHEQFF. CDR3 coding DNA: TGTGCCAGCAGCGGAACAGGGACTGTCAACCATGAGCAGTTCTTC.

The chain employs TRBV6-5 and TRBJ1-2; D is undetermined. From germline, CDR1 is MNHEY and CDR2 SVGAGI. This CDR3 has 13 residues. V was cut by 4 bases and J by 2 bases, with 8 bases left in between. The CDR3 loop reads CASSLRFNYGYTF. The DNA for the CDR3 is TGTGCCAGCAGTTTACGGTTCAACTATGGCTACACCTTC.

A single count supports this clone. CDR3 amino acids: CASSMLRTISDQPQHF. Here the CDR3 DNA reads TGTGCCAGTAGTATGCTCCGGACAATCAGCGATCAGCCCCAGCATTTT. This chain joins TRBV19 and TRBJ1-5; weak D call: TRBD1 (5 bases). Germline-derived CDR1 and CDR2 are LNHDA and SQIVND (reference sequence). There are 16 residues in the CDR3. Trimming removed 3 bases at V and 5 bases at J, with 17 bases between.

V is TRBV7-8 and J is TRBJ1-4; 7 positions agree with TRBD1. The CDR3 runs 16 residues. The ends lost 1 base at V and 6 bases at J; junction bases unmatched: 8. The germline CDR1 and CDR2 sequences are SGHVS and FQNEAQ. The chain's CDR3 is CASSLVGGQTHEKLFF. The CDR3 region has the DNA TGTGCCAGCAGCTTAGTGGGGGGACAGACCCATGAAAAACTGTTTTTT. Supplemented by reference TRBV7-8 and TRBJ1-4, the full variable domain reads GAGVSQSPRYKVAKRGQDVALRCDPISGHVSLFWYQQALGQGPEFLTYFQNEAQLDKSGLPSDRFFAERPEGSVSTLKIQRTQQEDSAVYLCASSLVGGQTHEKLFFGSGTQLSVL.

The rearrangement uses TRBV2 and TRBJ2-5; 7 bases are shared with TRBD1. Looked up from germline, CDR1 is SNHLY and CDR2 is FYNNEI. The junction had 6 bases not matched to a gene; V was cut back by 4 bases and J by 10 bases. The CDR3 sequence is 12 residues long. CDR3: CASSVDRNDQYF. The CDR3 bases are TGTGCCAGCAGTGTGGACAGGAACGACCAGTACTTC.